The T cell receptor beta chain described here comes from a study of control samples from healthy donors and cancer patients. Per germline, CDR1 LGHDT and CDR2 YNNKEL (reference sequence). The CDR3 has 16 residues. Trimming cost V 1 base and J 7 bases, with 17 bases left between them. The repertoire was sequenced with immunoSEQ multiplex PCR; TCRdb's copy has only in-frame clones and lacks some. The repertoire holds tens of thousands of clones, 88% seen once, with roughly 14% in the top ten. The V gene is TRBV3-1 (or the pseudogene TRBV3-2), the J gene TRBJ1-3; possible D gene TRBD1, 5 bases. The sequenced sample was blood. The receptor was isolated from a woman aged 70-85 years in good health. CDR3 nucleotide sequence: TGTGCCAGCAGCCAAGCTGGTGGCCTCCGGGGGAACACCATATATTTT. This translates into CASSQAGGLRGNTIYF.